These 7 T cell receptor beta chains came from one sample sequenced in a study of coeliac disease (dated by TCRdb to the early 2020s). Libraries were made using the immunoSEQ multiplex PCR assay. In its TCRdb copy, this immuneACCESS table keeps in-frame sequences only and misses some clones. Where compared with another copy, unresolved V genes explain less than half of these, and the others have no known cause. The sample table lists around 5,000 clones, around 70% of them with a count of one. Of the sample, 7.5% to 10% falls within the top ten clones. Material: lymphocytes from the gut lamina propria. The sample's cell subset or site label is to be understood as: lamina propria cell (LPC) fraction of small intestinal biopsy. These receptor sequences come from a man between 65 and 80 years old with active celiac disease.

The genes are TRBV5-1 and TRBJ2-7; 8 nucleotides agree with TRBD2. This CDR3 is built from 15 residues. Germline CDR1 SGHRS, CDR2 YFSETQ. Unmatched junction bases numbered 11, after V lost 4 bases and J lost 5 bases. Here the CDR3 DNA reads TGCGCCAGCAGCATAGGACTAGCAGCGACAAACGAGCAGTACTTC. This encodes CASSIGLAATNEQYF.

The rearrangement links TRBV5-1 to TRBJ1-1, with 8 positions matching TRBD1. Losses at the gene ends were 4 bases for V and 4 bases for J; bases not matched to a gene: 9. Germline values: CDR1 SGHRS, CDR2 YFSETQ. The CDR3 is 15 residues long. Written as DNA, the CDR3 is TGCGCCAGCAGCCCCTCCGACAGGGGTGGCACTGAAGCTTTCTTT. Its translation: CASSPSDRGGTEAFF.

The chain uses TRBV4-3 and TRBJ1-2, with D possibly being TRBD1 (6 bases). Trimming cost V 1 base and J 12 bases, with 21 bases left between them. Germline V CDR1 and CDR2: LGHNA, YSLEER. The CDR3 is 15 residues long. CDR3 amino acids: CASSQGIKGVSGHTF. CDR3 DNA sequence: TGCGCCAGCAGCCAAGGAATTAAGGGGGTCAGCGGCCACACCTTC.

This rearrangement joins TRBV14 to TRBJ1-2; D gene uncertain. Germline CDR1 and CDR2: SGHDN and FVKESK. The CDR3 is 13 amino acids. V dropped 0 bases and J dropped 4 bases, with 6 bases sitting between them. As DNA, the CDR3 is TGTGCCAGCAGCCAAGACAGTTCCTATGGCTACACCTTC. This sequence encodes CASSQDSSYGYTF.

The V call is TRBV27, the J call TRBJ2-5; perhaps TRBD1 as D (6 bases). The CDR3 runs to 16 residues. Germline CDR1 reads MNHEY; CDR2 reads SMNVEV (reference sequence). The V gene lost 5 bases and the J gene lost 4 bases, with 20 bases spanning the gap. CDR3 sequence reads: CASSLWRQVCRETQYF. The CDR3 DNA reads TGTGCCAGCAGTCTATGGAGACAGGTCTGTCGAGAGACCCAGTACTTC.

This clone was seen a few times. V and J are TRBV11-2 and TRBJ2-7; 11 positions agree with TRBD2. The CDR3 has 14 amino acids. The V gene's germline CDR1 is SGHAT and CDR2 FQNNGV. V shed 1 base and J 9 bases; nucleotides not matched to a gene: 5. This CDR3 is CASSLVVAGGGQYF. In DNA form, the CDR3 reads TGTGCCAGCAGCTTAGTTGTAGCGGGAGGGGGGCAGTACTTC.

The CDR3 coding sequence is TGTGCCTGGGGAACAGGGACCTACGAGCAGTACTTC. Translated: CAWGTGTYEQYF. The chain is built from TRBV30 and TRBJ2-7, with D tentatively TRBD1 (6 bases). V shed 5 bases and J shed 2 bases, with 10 bases lying between them. The germline V gene has CDR1 GTSNPN and CDR2 SVGIG (reference sequence). This CDR3 region has 12 residues.